These T cell receptor beta chains were read from a single sample in a study of CD8+ T cells in alopecia areata. Some clones are missing from TCRdb's copy, which holds only in-frame ones; the method was immunoSEQ multiplex PCR. The sample contains some 120,000 clones, around three fifths of which appear only once. This material consisted of CD4+ T cells sorted from blood, taken at week 0. The receptor source for this set is a human donor with alopecia areata. CDR3s include the opening cysteine and the closing phenylalanine or tryptophan. The D gene is left open where the match is weak. Clone size appears in some rows only: once, few, many, or a class for an expanded clone.

>few|TRBJ2-5|TRBV7-9|.
TGTGCCAGCAGCTTGGGGGGCTCGGGACAAGAGACCCAGTACTTC
CASSLGGSGQETQYF
>.|TRBJ2-2|TRBV7-8|.
TGTGCCAGCAGCCCCGTCCGAGGCACCGGGGAGCTGTTTTTT
CASSPVRGTGELFF
>.|TRBJ2-3|TRBV30|TRBD2
TGTGCCTGGAGCCCGGGACTAGCGTCAGATACGCAGTATTTT
CAWSPGLASDTQYF
>once|TRBJ2-3|TRBV7-3|.
TGTGCCAGCAGCTTAAAGGCTGGACAGACAGATACGCAGTATTTT
CASSLKAGQTDTQYF
>.|TRBJ2-5|TRBV30|.
TGTGCCTGGGATCCTAGAGGGACCCAGTACTTC
CAWDPRGTQYF
>.|TRBJ2-3|TRBV2|.
TGTGCCAGCAGTGAAGCGCTATCCACAGATACGCAGTATTTT
CASSEALSTDTQYF
>.|TRBJ1-1|TRBV7-3|.
TGTGCCAGCAGCTTAGACCAGAACACTGAAGCTTTCTTT
CASSLDQNTEAFF
>.|TRBJ2-5|TRBV6-5|.
TGTGCCAGCAGTTACCAAGGGGAGACCCAGTACTTC
CASSYQGETQYF
>.|TRBJ2-1|TRBV10-3|TRBD2
TGTGCCAGCCTGGAGCGGTTGAGCGGGAGCTCCTACAATGAGCAGTTCTTC
CASLERLSGSSYNEQFF
>.|TRBJ1-1|TRBV10-2|.
TGCGCCAGCAGCGGACAGATGAACACTGAAGCTTTCTTT
CASSGQMNTEAFF
>.|TRBJ1-5|TRBV15|.
TGTGCCACCAGCAGAGCGCCGGCTAACGATCAGCCCCAGCATTTT
CATSRAPANDQPQHF
>few|TRBJ1-1|TRBV4-1|.
TGCGCCAGCAGCAACACGGGGGGGAACACTGAAGCTTTCTTT
CASSNTGGNTEAFF
>once|TRBJ2-1|TRBV4-1|.
TGCGCCAGCAGCCAAGATCGTGCAGGAAACAATGAGCAGTTCTTC
CASSQDRAGNNEQFF
>.|TRBJ2-1|TRBV27|TRBD2
TGTGCCAGCTCAGAGCGGGATCGATACAATGAGCAGTTCTTC
CASSERDRYNEQFF
>.|TRBJ2-7|TRBV5-1|.
TGCGCCAGCAGCTTGGAACAGGGCTTCTCCTACGAGCAGTACTTC
CASSLEQGFSYEQYF
>.|TRBJ2-3|TRBV29-1|.
TGCAGCACAGACAGGTCCACAGATACGCAGTATTTT
CSTDRSTDTQYF
>few|TRBJ2-3|TRBV18|TRBD2
TGTGCCAGCTCATCCACTAGCGGGGGGGCTTCAGATACGCAGTATTTT
CASSSTSGGASDTQYF
>.|TRBJ2-1|TRBV5-4|TRBD2
TGTGCCAGCAGCCTTAGCGGGGTATCCTACAATGAGCAGTTCTTC
CASSLSGVSYNEQFF
>.|TRBJ2-3|TRBV5-1|.
TGCGCCAGCAGCTTGGCCTCGAAACACGATACGCAGTATTTT
CASSLASKHDTQYF
>few|TRBJ1-1|TRBV5-4|.
TGTGCCAGCAGCACAAGGGAAACTGAAGCTTTCTTT
CASSTRETEAFF
>few|TRBJ1-1|TRBV4-1|.
TGCGCCAGCAGCCAAAGGAGGGGAGGCATGAACACTGAAGCTTTCTTT
CASSQRRGGMNTEAFF
>.|TRBJ2-7|TRBV29-1|.
TGCAGCGTCAGGACCTCCCCCGAGCAGTACTTC
CSVRTSPEQYF
>.|TRBJ2-4|TRBV5-1|.
TGCGCCAGCAGCGGACCGAAAAACATTCAGTACTTC
CASSGPKNIQYF
>.|TRBJ2-3|TRBV7-2|TRBD2
TGTGCCAGCAGCTCCAGGACTAGCGGGAGGGCCTCGGCAGATACGCAGTATTTT
CASSSRTSGRASADTQYF
>few|TRBJ2-5|TRBV2|.
TGTGCCAGCAGTGATGGGGTTCAAGAGACCCAGTACTTC
CASSDGVQETQYF
>once|TRBJ2-7|TRBV6-6|.
TGTGCCAGCAGTTTTTCCCCCCAGGGTGAGGTGGAGCAGTACTTC
CASSFSPQGEVEQYF
>.|TRBJ1-1|TRBV6-5|TRBD1
TGTGCCAGCAGAGGCGACAGGGACCGAGCTTTCTTT
CASRGDRDRAFF
>.|TRBJ2-1|TRBV2|.
TGTGCCAGCACTAGGTCCTACAATGAGCAGTTCTTC
CASTRSYNEQFF
>few|TRBJ2-4|TRBV7-2|.
TGTGCCAGCAGCTTAACATCTCCGTTTGAAGCCAAAAACATTCAGTACTTC
CASSLTSPFEAKNIQYF